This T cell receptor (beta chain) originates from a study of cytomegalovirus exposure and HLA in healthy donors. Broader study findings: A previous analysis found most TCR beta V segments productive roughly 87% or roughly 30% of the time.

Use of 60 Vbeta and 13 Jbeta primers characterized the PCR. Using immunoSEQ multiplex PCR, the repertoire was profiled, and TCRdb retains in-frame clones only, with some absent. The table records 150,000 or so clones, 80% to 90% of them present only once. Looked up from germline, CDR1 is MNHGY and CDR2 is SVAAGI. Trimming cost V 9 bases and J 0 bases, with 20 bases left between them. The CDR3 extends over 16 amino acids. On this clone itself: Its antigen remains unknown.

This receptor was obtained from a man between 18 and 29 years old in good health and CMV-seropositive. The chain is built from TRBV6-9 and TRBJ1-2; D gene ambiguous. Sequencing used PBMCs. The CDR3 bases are TGTGCCAGTTTACACCTAAGAGGGAGAGCTAACTATGGCTACACCTTC. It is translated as CASLHLRGRANYGYTF.